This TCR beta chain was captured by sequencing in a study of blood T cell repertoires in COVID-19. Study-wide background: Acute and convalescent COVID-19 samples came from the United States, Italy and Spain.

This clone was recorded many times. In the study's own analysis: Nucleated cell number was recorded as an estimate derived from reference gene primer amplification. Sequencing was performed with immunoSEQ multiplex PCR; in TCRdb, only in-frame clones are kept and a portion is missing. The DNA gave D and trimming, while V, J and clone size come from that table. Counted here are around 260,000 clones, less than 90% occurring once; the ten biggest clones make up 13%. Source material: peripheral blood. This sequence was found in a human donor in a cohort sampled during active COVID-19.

As DNA, the CDR3 is TGCGCCAGCAGCCCAGGGGGTAGTTCCGAGACCCAGTACTTC. It yields the protein CASSPGGSSETQYF. This rearrangement joins TRBV5-1 to TRBJ2-5, with TRBD1 matching over 7 bases. This CDR3 has 14 residues. J was trimmed by 5 bases and V by 4 bases; bases with no gene match: 8. Germline CDR1 is SGHRS and CDR2 is YFSETQ.